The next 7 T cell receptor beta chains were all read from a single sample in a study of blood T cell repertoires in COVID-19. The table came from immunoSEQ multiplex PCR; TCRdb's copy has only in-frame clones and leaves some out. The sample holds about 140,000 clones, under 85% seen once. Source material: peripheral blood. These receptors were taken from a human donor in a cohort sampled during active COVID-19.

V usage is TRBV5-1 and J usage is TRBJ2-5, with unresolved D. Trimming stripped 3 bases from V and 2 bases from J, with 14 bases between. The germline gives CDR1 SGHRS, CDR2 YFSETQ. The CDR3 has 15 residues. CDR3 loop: CASSSQANLQETQYF. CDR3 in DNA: TGCGCCAGCAGCTCCCAAGCCAATTTACAAGAGACCCAGTACTTC.

The CDR3 loop reads CASSPGLAQPQHF. The CDR3 DNA reads as TGTGCCAGCAGCCCAGGGTTGGCTCAGCCCCAGCATTTT. The rearrangement links TRBV3-1 (or the pseudogene TRBV3-2) to TRBJ1-5, with D possibly being TRBD1 (5 bases). Looked up from germline, CDR1 is LGHDT and CDR2 is YNNKEL (reference sequence). Trimming shortened V by 4 bases and J by 6 bases, and 10 bases separated the two germline ends. This CDR3 is 13 amino acids long.

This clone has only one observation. CDR3 in DNA: TGTGCCAGCAGTCTAGCGGGAGTAGCGACAGATACGCAGTATTTT. Translating gives CASSLAGVATDTQYF. The chain has TRBV6-5 and TRBJ2-3; 10 positions agree with TRBD2. Germline V gene lookup returns CDR1 MNHEY and CDR2 SVGAGI. The CDR3 length is 15 residues. Germline trimming cut 5 bases from V and 3 bases from J; bases unmatched to any gene: 5.

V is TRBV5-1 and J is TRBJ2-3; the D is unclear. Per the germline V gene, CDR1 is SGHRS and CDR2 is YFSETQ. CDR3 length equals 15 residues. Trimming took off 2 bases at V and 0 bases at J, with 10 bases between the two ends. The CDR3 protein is CASSFTLASTDTQYF. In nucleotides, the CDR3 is TGCGCCAGCAGCTTTACCCTCGCGAGCACAGATACGCAGTATTTT. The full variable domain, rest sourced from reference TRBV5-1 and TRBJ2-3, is KAGVTQTPRYLIKTRGQQVTLSCSPISGHRSVSWYQQTPGQGLQFLFEYFSETQRNKGNFPGRFSGRQFSNSRSEMNVSTLELGDSALYLCASSFTLASTDTQYFGPGTRLTVL.

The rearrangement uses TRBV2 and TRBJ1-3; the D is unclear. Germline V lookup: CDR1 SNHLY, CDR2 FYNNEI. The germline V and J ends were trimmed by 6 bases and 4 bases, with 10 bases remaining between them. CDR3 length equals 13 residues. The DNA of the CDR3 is TGTGCCAGCAGACGGGATCTGGGAAACACCATATATTTT. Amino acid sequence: CASRRDLGNTIYF.

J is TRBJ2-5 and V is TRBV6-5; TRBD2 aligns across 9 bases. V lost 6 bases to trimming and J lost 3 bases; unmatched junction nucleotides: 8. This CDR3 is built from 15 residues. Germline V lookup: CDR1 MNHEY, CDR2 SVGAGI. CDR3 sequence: CASRPASGRKETQYF. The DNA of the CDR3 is TGTGCCAGCAGACCAGCAAGCGGGAGGAAAGAGACCCAGTACTTC.

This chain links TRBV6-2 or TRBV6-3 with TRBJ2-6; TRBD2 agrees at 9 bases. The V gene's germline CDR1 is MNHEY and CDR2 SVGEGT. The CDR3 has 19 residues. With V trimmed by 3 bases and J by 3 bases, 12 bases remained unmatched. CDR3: CASSYLRRREGLGANVLTF. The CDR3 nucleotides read TGTGCCAGCAGTTATCTCAGACGGCGGGAGGGCCTTGGGGCCAACGTCCTGACTTTC.